The rows below give T cell receptor beta chains drawn from one sample of a study of memory CD4+ T cells and cytomegalovirus serostatus. The table came from immunoSEQ multiplex PCR; TCRdb's copy has only in-frame clones and leaves some out. The data contain some 52,000 clones, over 60% of them singletons. Sequenced material: memory CD4+ T cells from blood. The receptors shown here come from an adult in good health and CMV-seropositive. CDR3s include the opening cysteine and the closing phenylalanine or tryptophan. D genes are given only for firm matches. Size is stated for part of the rows, as once, few or many counts, or as a class when the clone is expanded.

>TRBJ1-2|-|-|TRBV19
CASSRERRDYGYTF
TGTGCCAGTAGTAGGGAGCGTCGTGACTATGGCTACACCTTC
>TRBJ1-1|-|few|TRBV29-1
CSPIRQNTEAFF
TGCAGCCCAATCCGACAGAACACTGAAGCTTTCTTT
>TRBJ2-4|TRBD1|-|TRBV9
CASSVSDRGYKNIQYF
TGTGCCAGCAGCGTTTCCGACAGGGGATACAAAAACATTCAGTACTTC
>TRBJ2-7|TRBD2|-|TRBV18
CASSTRGMGSGNYEQYF
TGTGCCAGCTCCACCCGCGGTATGGGTAGCGGGAACTACGAGCAGTACTTC
>TRBJ1-4|-|-|TRBV27
CASSLRGHEKLFF
TGTGCCAGCAGTTTAAGGGGCCATGAAAAACTGTTTTTT
>TRBJ2-2|TRBD1|-|TRBV11-3
CASSSRQGANTGELFF
TGTGCCAGCAGCTCTCGACAGGGGGCGAACACCGGGGAGCTGTTTTTT
>TRBJ2-7|-|-|TRBV13
CASSSDEGEQYF
TGTGCCAGCAGCTCAGACGAGGGCGAGCAGTACTTC
>TRBJ1-1|-|-|TRBV9
CASSARGMNTEAFF
TGTGCCAGCAGCGCCAGGGGAATGAACACTGAAGCTTTCTTT
>TRBJ1-1|-|-|TRBV9
CASSVGPNTEAFF
TGTGCCAGCAGCGTAGGCCCGAACACTGAAGCTTTCTTT
>TRBJ2-7|-|-|TRBV19
CASSASVRGDEQYF
TGTGCCAGTAGTGCCAGTGTGAGAGGGGACGAGCAGTACTTC
>TRBJ2-3|-|-|TRBV27
CASKGRGRDTQYF
TGTGCCAGTAAGGGCAGGGGACGAGATACGCAGTATTTT
>TRBJ2-5|TRBD2|-|TRBV5-4
CASSLIGTSGLKTQYF
TGTGCCAGCAGCTTGATCGGGACTAGCGGGTTGAAGACCCAGTACTTC
>TRBJ1-2|-|-|TRBV7-3
CASSLTFVPTAYGYTF
TGTGCCAGCAGCTTAACGTTTGTACCGACCGCTTATGGCTACACCTTC
>TRBJ2-1|-|-|TRBV6-5
CASSSSGTSLNSEFF
TGTGCCAGCAGTTCCTCCGGGACCTCCCTTAACTCCGAGTTCTTC
>TRBJ2-5|-|once|TRBV21-1
CASSLRGEETQYF
TGTGCCAGCAGCTTAAGAGGGGAGGAGACCCAGTACTTC
>TRBJ2-5|-|-|TRBV7-9
CASSLGGGSGERETQYF
TGTGCCAGCAGCTTAGGAGGGGGCAGCGGGGAAAGAGAGACCCAGTACTTC
>TRBJ2-7|-|-|TRBV27
CASSLTGVVEQYF
TGTGCCAGCAGTTTGACGGGGGTGGTCGAGCAGTACTTC
>TRBJ2-3|TRBD2|-|TRBV6-6
CASRGTSGISDTQYF
TGTGCCAGCAGGGGGACTAGCGGGATATCAGATACGCAGTATTTT
>TRBJ1-5|-|-|TRBV28
CASSYPVGTHQPQHF
TGTGCCAGCAGTTATCCGGTGGGGACTCATCAGCCCCAGCATTTT
>TRBJ2-1|-|-|TRBV7-3
CASSYTGTYNEQFF
TGTGCCAGCAGCTACACAGGAACCTACAATGAGCAGTTCTTC
>TRBJ2-7|-|-|TRBV2
CASSEHSYEQYF
TGTGCCAGCAGTGAACACTCCTACGAGCAGTACTTC
>TRBJ1-1|TRBD1|-|TRBV4-2
CASSQDRGTGSSQVTEAFF
TGTGCCAGCAGCCAAGATAGGGGGACAGGGAGCTCCCAGGTCACTGAAGCTTTCTTT
>TRBJ2-1|-|once|TRBV5-1
CASRDTGSSYNEQFF
TGCGCCAGCAGAGATACAGGGAGCTCCTACAATGAGCAGTTCTTC
>TRBJ2-2|TRBD2|-|TRBV4-3
CASSPAPLAGSFTGELFF
TGCGCCAGCAGCCCCGCCCCTTTAGCGGGGTCCTTCACCGGGGAGCTGTTTTTT
>TRBJ1-5|TRBD1|-|TRBV7-6
CASSQDRAQPQHF
TGTGCCAGCAGCCAGGACAGGGCTCAGCCCCAGCATTTT
>TRBJ1-1|-|-|TRBV7-8
CASSSLPGVSTEAFF
TGTGCCAGCAGTTCTCTACCGGGGGTAAGCACTGAAGCTTTCTTT
>TRBJ1-2|TRBD1|-|TRBV29-1
CSVEGQGARGYTF
TGCAGCGTTGAAGGACAGGGGGCGCGTGGCTACACCTTC